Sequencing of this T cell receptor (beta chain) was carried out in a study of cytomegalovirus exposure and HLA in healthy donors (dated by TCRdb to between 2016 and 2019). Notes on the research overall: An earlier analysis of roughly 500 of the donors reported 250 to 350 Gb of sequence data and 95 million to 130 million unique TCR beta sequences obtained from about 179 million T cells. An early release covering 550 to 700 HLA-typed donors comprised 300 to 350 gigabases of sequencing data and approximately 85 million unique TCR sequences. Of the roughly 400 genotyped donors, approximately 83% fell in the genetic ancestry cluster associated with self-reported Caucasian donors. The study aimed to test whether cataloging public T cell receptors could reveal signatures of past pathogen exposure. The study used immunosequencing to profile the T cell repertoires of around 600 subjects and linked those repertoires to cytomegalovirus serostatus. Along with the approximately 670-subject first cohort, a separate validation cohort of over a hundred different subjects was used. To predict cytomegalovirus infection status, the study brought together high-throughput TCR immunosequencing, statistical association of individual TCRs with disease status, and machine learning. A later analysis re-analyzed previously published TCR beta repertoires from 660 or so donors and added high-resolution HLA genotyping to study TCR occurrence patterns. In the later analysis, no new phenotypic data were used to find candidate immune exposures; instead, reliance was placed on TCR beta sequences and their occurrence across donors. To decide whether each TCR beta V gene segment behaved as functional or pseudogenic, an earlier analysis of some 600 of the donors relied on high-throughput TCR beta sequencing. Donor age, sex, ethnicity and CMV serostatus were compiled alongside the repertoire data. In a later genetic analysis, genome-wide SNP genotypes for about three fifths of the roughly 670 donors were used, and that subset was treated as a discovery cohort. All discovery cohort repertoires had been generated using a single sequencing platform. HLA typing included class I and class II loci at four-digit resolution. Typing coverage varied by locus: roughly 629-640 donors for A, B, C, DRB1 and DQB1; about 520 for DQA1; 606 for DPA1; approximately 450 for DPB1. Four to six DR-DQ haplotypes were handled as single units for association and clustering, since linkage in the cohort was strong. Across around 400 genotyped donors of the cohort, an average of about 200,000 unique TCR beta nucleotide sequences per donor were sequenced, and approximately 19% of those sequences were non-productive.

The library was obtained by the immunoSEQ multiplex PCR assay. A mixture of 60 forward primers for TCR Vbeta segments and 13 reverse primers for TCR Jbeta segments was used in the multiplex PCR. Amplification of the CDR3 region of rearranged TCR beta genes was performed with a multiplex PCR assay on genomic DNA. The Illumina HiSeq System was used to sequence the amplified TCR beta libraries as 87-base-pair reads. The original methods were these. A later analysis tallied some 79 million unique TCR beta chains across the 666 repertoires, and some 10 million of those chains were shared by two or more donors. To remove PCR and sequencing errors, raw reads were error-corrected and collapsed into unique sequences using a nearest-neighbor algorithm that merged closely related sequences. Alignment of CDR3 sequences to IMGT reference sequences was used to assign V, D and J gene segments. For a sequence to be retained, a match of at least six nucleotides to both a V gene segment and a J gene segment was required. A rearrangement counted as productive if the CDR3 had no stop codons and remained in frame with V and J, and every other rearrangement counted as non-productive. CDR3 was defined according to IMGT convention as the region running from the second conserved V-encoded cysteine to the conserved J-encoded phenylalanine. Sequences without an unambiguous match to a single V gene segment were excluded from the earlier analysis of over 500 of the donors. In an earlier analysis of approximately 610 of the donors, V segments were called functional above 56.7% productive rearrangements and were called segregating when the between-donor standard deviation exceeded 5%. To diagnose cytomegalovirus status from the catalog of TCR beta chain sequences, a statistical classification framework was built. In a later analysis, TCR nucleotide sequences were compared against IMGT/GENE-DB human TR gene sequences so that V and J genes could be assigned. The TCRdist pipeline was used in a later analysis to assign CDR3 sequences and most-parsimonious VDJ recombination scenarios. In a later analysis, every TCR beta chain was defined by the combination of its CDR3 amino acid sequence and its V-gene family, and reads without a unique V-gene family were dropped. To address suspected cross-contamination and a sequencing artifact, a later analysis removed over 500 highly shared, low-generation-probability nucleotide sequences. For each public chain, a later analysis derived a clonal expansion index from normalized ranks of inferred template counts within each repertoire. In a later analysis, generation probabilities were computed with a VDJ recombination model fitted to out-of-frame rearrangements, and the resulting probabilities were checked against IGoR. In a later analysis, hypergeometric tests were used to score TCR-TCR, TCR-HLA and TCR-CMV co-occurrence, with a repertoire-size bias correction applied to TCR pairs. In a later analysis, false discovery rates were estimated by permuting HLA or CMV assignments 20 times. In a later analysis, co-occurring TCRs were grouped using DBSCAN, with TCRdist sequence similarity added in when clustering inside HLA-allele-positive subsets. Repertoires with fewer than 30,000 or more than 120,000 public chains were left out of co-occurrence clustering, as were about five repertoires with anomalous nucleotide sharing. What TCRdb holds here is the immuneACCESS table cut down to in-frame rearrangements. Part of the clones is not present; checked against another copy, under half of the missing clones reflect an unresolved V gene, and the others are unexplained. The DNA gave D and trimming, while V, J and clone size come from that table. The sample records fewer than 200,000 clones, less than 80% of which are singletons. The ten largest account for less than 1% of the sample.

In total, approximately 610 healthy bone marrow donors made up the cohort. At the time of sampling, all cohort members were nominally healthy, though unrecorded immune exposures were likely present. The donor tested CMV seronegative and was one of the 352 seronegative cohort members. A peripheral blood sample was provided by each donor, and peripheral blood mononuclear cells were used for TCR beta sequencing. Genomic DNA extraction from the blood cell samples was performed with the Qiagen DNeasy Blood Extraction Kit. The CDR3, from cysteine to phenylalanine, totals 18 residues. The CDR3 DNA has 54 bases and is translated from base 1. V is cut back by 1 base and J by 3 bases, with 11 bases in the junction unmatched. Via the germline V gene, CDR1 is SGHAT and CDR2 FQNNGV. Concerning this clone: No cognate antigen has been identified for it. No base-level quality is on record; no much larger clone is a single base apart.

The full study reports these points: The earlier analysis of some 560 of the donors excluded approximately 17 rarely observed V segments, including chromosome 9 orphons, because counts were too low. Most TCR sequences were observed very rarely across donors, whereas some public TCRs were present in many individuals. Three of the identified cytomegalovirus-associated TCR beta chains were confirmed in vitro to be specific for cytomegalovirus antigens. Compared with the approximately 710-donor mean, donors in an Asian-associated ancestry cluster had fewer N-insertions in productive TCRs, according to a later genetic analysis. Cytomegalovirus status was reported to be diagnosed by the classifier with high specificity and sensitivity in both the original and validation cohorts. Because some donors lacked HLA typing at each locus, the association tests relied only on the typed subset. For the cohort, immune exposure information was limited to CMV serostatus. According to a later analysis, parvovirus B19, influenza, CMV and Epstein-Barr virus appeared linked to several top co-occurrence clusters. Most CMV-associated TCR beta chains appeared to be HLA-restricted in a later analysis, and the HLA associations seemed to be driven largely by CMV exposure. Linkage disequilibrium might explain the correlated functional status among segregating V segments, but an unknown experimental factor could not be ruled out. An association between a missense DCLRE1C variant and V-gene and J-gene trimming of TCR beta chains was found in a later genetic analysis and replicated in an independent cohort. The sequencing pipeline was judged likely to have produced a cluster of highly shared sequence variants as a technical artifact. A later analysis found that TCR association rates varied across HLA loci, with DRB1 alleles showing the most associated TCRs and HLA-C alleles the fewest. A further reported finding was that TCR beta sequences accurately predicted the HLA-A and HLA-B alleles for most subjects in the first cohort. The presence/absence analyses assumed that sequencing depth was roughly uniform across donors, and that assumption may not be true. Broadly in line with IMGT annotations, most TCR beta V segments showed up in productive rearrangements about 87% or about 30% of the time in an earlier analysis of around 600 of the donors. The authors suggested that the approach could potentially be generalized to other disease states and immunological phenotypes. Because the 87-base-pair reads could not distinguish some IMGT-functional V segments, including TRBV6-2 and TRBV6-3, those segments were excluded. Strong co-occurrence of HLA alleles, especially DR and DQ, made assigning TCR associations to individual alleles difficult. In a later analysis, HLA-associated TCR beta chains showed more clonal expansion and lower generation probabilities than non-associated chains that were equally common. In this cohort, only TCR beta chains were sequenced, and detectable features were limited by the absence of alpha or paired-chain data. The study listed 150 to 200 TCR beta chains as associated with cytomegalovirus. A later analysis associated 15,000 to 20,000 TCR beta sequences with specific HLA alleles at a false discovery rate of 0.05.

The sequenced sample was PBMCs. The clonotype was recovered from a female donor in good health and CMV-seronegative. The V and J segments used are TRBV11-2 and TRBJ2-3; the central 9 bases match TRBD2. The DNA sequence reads TGTGCCAGCAGCTTAGTCGGTCTAGCGGGAATCTCGACAGATACGCAGTATTTT. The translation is CASSLVGLAGISTDTQYF.